This TCR beta chain derives from a study of blood T cell repertoires in COVID-19 (dated by TCRdb to between 2020 and 2021). Looking at the study overall: Samples from collaborators originated in the United States, Italy and Spain and spanned both the acute and convalescent phases of COVID-19. A freely available public database, intended as a resource for researchers studying the immune response to SARS-CoV-2, is where the repertoires were released. Where available, HLA class I and class II types were obtained from metadata supplied by the sample provider rather than from assay-based typing. The material from the prospective study consisted of cDNA or gDNA derived from T cells, B-cell-depleted T cells, or PBMCs. Samples were obtained from the ongoing ImmuneRACE study (first 160 participants) and from about 1,300 subjects provided by 6 global collaborators. Deeply sampled blood TCRbeta repertoires from subjects exposed to, actively infected with, or recovered from COVID-19 were included in the dataset. A de-identified subject ID, COVID-19 status, age in years and sex were almost always included in the sample metadata. What the research found in general, with its limitations: How much clinical and demographic metadata was included differed by source and by participant, and the metadata was provided uncurated.

In the prospective study, participants were about 18 to 89 years old, resided in about two dozen geographic areas of the United States, and were enrolled through a virtual design. To assign participants to cohorts, the prospective study relied on clinical history that participants themselves reported in a screening survey and a study questionnaire. In the prospective study, mobile phlebotomists collected whole blood, serum and a nasopharyngeal or oropharyngeal swab from each participant. Prospective study participants could optionally give additional blood draws and questionnaires over an approximately two-month period. Blood samples from the prospective study were shipped frozen or at room temperature prior to DNA extraction. This clone was recorded once. It lacks a known antigen. No much larger clone exists at a distance of one base, and base qualities are not known. TCRbeta CDR3 regions were amplified from genomic DNA using the immunoSEQ Assay, a bias-controlled multiplex PCR. Per the authors' processing: Within the assay, amplification of reference gene primers was used to estimate how many nucleated cells each sample contained. Sequence reads were collapsed and filtered to measure the absolute abundance of every unique TCRbeta CDR3 rearrangement. Productive Simpson clonality was computed per sample as the square root of Simpson's diversity index over productive rearrangements. Held by TCRdb, this immuneACCESS table contains in-frame sequences only and omits some clones. Under half of the omission traces to an unresolved V gene where checked; the cause of the rest is unknown. That table gives V, J and clone size, and the DNA gave D and trimming. This sample has 150,000 to 200,000 clones in its table, and 82% of those were observed once. The top ten constitute around 5.2% of the sample.

The source is a woman aged 55-75 years with acute COVID-19. Sequences were obtained from PBMCs or T cells enriched from blood (not recorded which).

The CDR3: CASSLGTGGQTSPLHF. The sequence in DNA is TGTGCCAGCAGCCTAGGGACAGGGGGCCAAACTTCACCCCTCCACTTT. The sequence joins TRBV3-1 (or the pseudogene TRBV3-2) to TRBJ1-6; 12 central nucleotides agree with TRBD1. The germline V gene (reference sequence) supplies CDR1 LGHDT and CDR2 YNNKEL. Relative to germline, V is missing 4 bases and J is missing 9 bases, with 7 bases of the junction outside any gene match. Inclusive of the bounding cysteine and phenylalanine, the CDR3 is 16 residues long. The kept DNA is CDR3 alone, 48 bases in frame from the first base.